Shown below are 32 T cell receptor beta chains from a single sample sequenced in a study of preoperative IRX-2 immunotherapy in early breast cancer (dated by TCRdb to about 2019). Read against the paper, the sample's treatment or condition label means: preoperative locoregional IRX-2 cytokine immunotherapy. Receptors were amplified or captured by the immunoSEQ multiplex PCR assay. TCRdb re-hosts the immuneACCESS table, in-frame sequences only. Its copies lack some clones; in the studies checked, an unresolved V gene accounts for under half of them, and the cause for the rest is not known. Across this sample there are under 45,000 clones, with less than 95% seen only once. Clones ranked in the top ten supply around 1.5% of the sample. The sample in question was tumor tissue, obtained after IRX-2 immunotherapy. The receptors come from a human donor with breast cancer.

The chain recombines TRBV5-4 with TRBJ1-6; a weak D match, TRBD1 (5 bases). V was cut by 2 bases and J by 8 bases, with 11 bases left in between. The CDR3 extends over 14 amino acids. The germline CDR1 and CDR2 sequences are SGHNT and YYREEE (reference sequence). CDR3 nucleotides: TGTGCCAGCAGCTTCGCGACAGCCGATTCACCCCTCCACTTT. As protein: CASSFATADSPLHF.

The genes are TRBV27 and TRBJ2-7; maybe TRBD1 (6 bases). The V end was cut by 6 bases, the J end by 3 bases, with 21 bases between. Per the germline V gene, CDR1 is MNHEY and CDR2 is SMNVEV (reference sequence). The CDR3 has 16 residues. The CDR3 DNA is TGTGCCAGCAGCCCCCAAACCGGGACAACACTCTACGAGCAGTACTTC. It specifies CASSPQTGTTLYEQYF.

This sequence joins TRBV18 and TRBJ2-3; possible D gene TRBD2, 5 bases. The CDR3 extends over 14 amino acids. The germline V and J ends were trimmed by 6 bases and 0 bases, with 10 bases remaining between them. Looked up from germline, CDR1 is KGHSH and CDR2 is LQKENI. The CDR3 DNA reads TGTGCCAGCTCCCCCTCGGGAAGCACAGATACGCAGTATTTT. Translation gives CASSPSGSTDTQYF. The full variable domain, completed using reference TRBV18 and TRBJ2-3, is NAGVMQNPRHLVRRRGQEARLRCSPMKGHSHVYWYRQLPEEGLKFMVYLQKENIIDESGMPKERFSAEFPKEGPSILRIQQVVRGDSAAYFCASSPSGSTDTQYFGPGTRLTVL.

The V gene is TRBV7-3, the J gene TRBJ2-3; tentatively, D is TRBD1 (6 bases). The germline CDR1 and CDR2 sequences are SGHTA and FQGTGA. The CDR3 has 15 amino acids. V lost 5 bases to trimming and J lost 7 bases, with 19 bases between them. CDR3 in amino acids: CASSPQPSGVNTQYF. In DNA form, the CDR3 reads TGTGCCAGCAGCCCCCAGCCCTCAGGGGTTAATACGCAGTATTTT.

V and J are TRBV10-3 and TRBJ2-7; possible D gene TRBD1, 5 bases. Deletions cut 8 bases from V and 1 base from J, with 15 bases between. This CDR3 has 14 residues. CDR1 is ENHRY and CDR2 is SYGVKD in the germline V gene. The CDR3 here is CAIRSGPLSYEQYF. As DNA, the CDR3 is TGTGCCATCCGTTCAGGGCCCCTTTCCTACGAGCAGTACTTC.

This clone was seen just once. J is TRBJ2-3 and V is TRBV13; no firm D call. The CDR3 is 17 amino acids. The germline V gene encodes CDR1 PRHDT and CDR2 FYEKMQ (reference sequence). V shed 5 bases and J shed 1 base, with 19 bases lying between them. DNA of the CDR3: TGTGCCAGCAGCGCCTCGACTCCTTTCGGAGGCACAGATACGCAGTATTTT. Translated, it gives CASSASTPFGGTDTQYF. Full variable domain (missing parts from reference TRBV13 and TRBJ2-3): AAGVIQSPRHLIKEKRETATLKCYPIPRHDTVYWYQQGPGQDPQFLISFYEKMQSDKGSIPDRFSAQQFSDYHSELNMSSLELGDSALYFCASSASTPFGGTDTQYFGPGTRLTVL.

J is TRBJ2-3 and V is TRBV5-1; TRBD1 is a possible D gene (6 bases). The CDR3 covers 15 residues. V was pared by 2 bases and J by 4 bases, with 14 bases between. Germline values: CDR1 SGHRS, CDR2 YFSETQ. The CDR3: CASSFGAGDPDTQYF. The CDR3 DNA reads as TGCGCCAGCAGCTTTGGGGCAGGGGACCCAGATACGCAGTATTTT.

The chain recombines TRBV5-1 with TRBJ1-2; D is ambiguous. Germline V gene sequence: CDR1 SGHRS, CDR2 YFSETQ. This CDR3 contains 12 residues. Trimming removed 1 base at V and 5 bases at J, with 6 bases between. CDR3 amino acids: CASSLRDYGYTF. CDR3 bases: TGCGCCAGCAGCTTGAGGGATTATGGCTACACCTTC.

The gene calls are TRBV6-1 and TRBJ1-5; a weak D match, TRBD1 (5 bases). Trimming removed 3 bases at V and 3 bases at J, with 15 bases between. The CDR3 consists of 16 residues. Germline V gives CDR1 MNHNS, CDR2 SASEGT. CDR3 amino acids: CASSDALGRDNQPQHF. CDR3 sequence (DNA): TGTGCCAGCAGTGACGCTCTTGGCAGGGACAATCAGCCCCAGCATTTT.

This sequence joins TRBV7-2 and TRBJ2-5; D is unclear. This CDR3 contains 12 residues. Trimming shortened V by 4 bases and J by 0 bases, and 3 bases separated the two germline ends. Germline CDR1 is SGHTA and CDR2 is FQGNSA. CDR3 residues: CASSSYQETQYF. CDR3 nucleotide sequence: TGTGCCAGCAGCTCATACCAAGAGACCCAGTACTTC. Combining the CDR3 with reference TRBV7-2 and TRBJ2-5 gives the whole variable domain GAGVSQSPSNKVTEKGKDVELRCDPISGHTALYWYRQSLGQGLEFLIYFQGNSAPDKSGLPSDRFSAERTGGSVSTLTIQRTQQEDSAVYLCASSSYQETQYFGPGTRLLVL.

The genes are TRBV7-2 and TRBJ2-7, with TRBD1 matching 8 bases. CDR1 and CDR2 (germline): SGHTA, FQGNSA. The CDR3 covers 15 residues. V shed 2 bases, J shed 1 base, and the junction held 4 bases outside the gene matches. The CDR3 DNA sequence: TGTGCCAGCAGCTTACGGACAGGGCTATCCTACGAGCAGTACTTC. Its translation: CASSLRTGLSYEQYF.

The CDR3 DNA sequence: TGTGCCAGCAGCTTGGTGCTAGCGGGGTGGTTAGATACGCAGTATTTT. Translation: CASSLVLAGWLDTQYF. The rearrangement links TRBV5-6 to TRBJ2-3, with 9 bases that match TRBD2. The germline V gene encodes CDR1 SGHDT and CDR2 YYEEEE. The CDR3 spans 16 residues. Losses at the gene ends were 0 bases for V and 5 bases for J; bases not matched to a gene: 7.

V usage is TRBV11-2 and J usage is TRBJ1-3; no clear D gene. CDR3 length: 14 amino acids. CDR1 and CDR2 (germline): SGHAT, FQNNGV. V was clipped by 1 base and J by 1 base, with 5 bases between them. The CDR3 region is CASSLARSGNTIYF. The CDR3 coding sequence is TGTGCCAGCAGCTTAGCCAGATCTGGAAACACCATATATTTT.

The rearrangement links TRBV28 to TRBJ1-1; D uncertain. V was shortened by 6 bases and J by 7 bases, with 15 bases between the two germline ends. Germline CDR1 is MDHEN and CDR2 is SYDVKM. CDR3 size: 13 residues. The CDR3 bases are TGTGCCAGCAGGTGGGAGACGGATTATGAAGCTTTCTTT. Translated, it gives CASRWETDYEAFF.

The rearrangement uses TRBV5-4 and TRBJ2-7, with D maybe TRBD1 (6 bases). The V end lost 3 bases, the J end lost 7 bases, and 20 bases lay between the germline ends. CDR3 length: 15 residues. The V gene's germline CDR1 is SGHNT and CDR2 YYREEE (reference sequence). The CDR3 region has the DNA TGTGCCAGCAGCTCAAAAACAGGGTGTCAAGGTGAGCAGTACTTC. Translating it yields CASSSKTGCQGEQYF. Complete variable domain (other parts from reference TRBV5-4 and TRBJ2-7): ETGVTQSPTHLIKTRGQQVTLRCSSQSGHNTVSWYQQALGQGPQFIFQYYREEENGRGNFPPRFSGLQFPNYSSELNVNALELDDSALYLCASSSKTGCQGEQYFGPGTRLTVT.

The rearrangement joins TRBV10-3 to TRBJ2-5; 11 bases are a match to TRBD2. The CDR3 is 14 amino acids. Germline CDR1 is ENHRY and CDR2 is SYGVKD. V lost 2 bases to trimming and J lost 4 bases; unmatched junction nucleotides: 0. The CDR3 protein is CAISEGLAGETQYF. The CDR3 DNA is TGTGCCATCAGTGAGGGACTAGCGGGAGAGACCCAGTACTTC.

This chain joins TRBV19 and TRBJ1-1, with D perhaps matching TRBD1 (6 bases). V shed 3 bases and J shed 4 bases, with 9 bases lying between them. This CDR3 contains 13 residues. The germline V gene encodes CDR1 LNHDA and CDR2 SQIVND (reference sequence). The CDR3 sequence is CASSIGGGTEAFF. The CDR3 DNA reads as TGTGCCAGTAGTATCGGGGGCGGCACTGAAGCTTTCTTT. The whole variable domain, remainder taken from reference TRBV19 and TRBJ1-1, is DGGITQSPKYLFRKEGQNVTLSCEQNLNHDAMYWYRQDPGQGLRLIYYSQIVNDFQKGDIAEGYSVSREKKESFPLTVTSAQKNPTAFYLCASSIGGGTEAFFGQGTRLTVV.

V usage is TRBV28 and J usage is TRBJ1-2; TRBD1 is a possible D gene (5 bases). Germline CDR1 and CDR2: MDHEN and SYDVKM. Trimming left V 6 bases short and J 5 bases short, with 25 bases between. The CDR3 length is 17 residues. CDR3 sequence reads: CASRSGAGTREWYGYTF. The CDR3 region has the DNA TGTGCCAGCAGGTCTGGGGCGGGGACCCGGGAGTGGTATGGCTACACCTTC.

The chain carries TRBV7-9 and TRBJ2-3; 10 nucleotides agree with TRBD1. The length of the CDR3 is 16 residues. Germline lookup yields CDR1 SEHNR and CDR2 FQNEAQ (reference sequence). J was trimmed by 2 bases and V by 6 bases; bases with no gene match: 8. CDR3: CASSKRTGGDTDTQYF. DNA of the CDR3: TGTGCCAGCAGTAAAAGGACAGGGGGGGACACAGATACGCAGTATTTT.

This clone was detected only once. The chain links TRBV7-2 to TRBJ2-2, with D possibly TRBD2 on 5 matching bases. Per the germline V gene, CDR1 is SGHTA and CDR2 is FQGNSA. The CDR3 has 15 amino acids. V dropped 1 base and J dropped 5 bases, with 11 bases sitting between them. DNA of the CDR3: TGTGCCAGCAGCTTAGGAGTAGCGAGGACCGGGGAGCTGTTTTTT. This translates into CASSLGVARTGELFF.

V and J are TRBV29-1 and TRBJ1-2; 7 nucleotides line up with TRBD1. Germline values: CDR1 SQVTM, CDR2 ANQGSEA. The CDR3 is made up of 14 amino acids. V was clipped by 3 bases and J by 2 bases; unmatched bases: 6. This CDR3 is CSVERAGGNYGYTF. The CDR3 region has the DNA TGCAGCGTTGAGAGGGCAGGGGGAAACTATGGCTACACCTTC.

The V gene is TRBV7-9, the J gene TRBJ2-3; 9 nucleotides agree with TRBD2. V dropped 5 bases and J dropped 6; count of bases not matched to a gene: 6. CDR1 is SEHNR, CDR2 FQNEAQ, per germline (reference sequence). This CDR3 region has 14 residues. The CDR3 DNA is TGTGCCAGCAGCGAAGGACTAGCGTCGGATACGCAGTATTTT. It encodes CASSEGLASDTQYF.

The chain joins TRBV5-1 to TRBJ2-5; 7 bases agree with TRBD2. Germline values: CDR1 SGHRS, CDR2 YFSETQ. Trimming removed 0 bases from V and 5 bases from J; junction bases left unmatched: 7. The CDR3 is 15 amino acids. CDR3 sequence: CASSLGGGPKETQYF. For the CDR3, the DNA is TGCGCCAGCAGCTTGGGCGGGGGACCCAAGGAGACCCAGTACTTC.

The chain employs TRBV19 and TRBJ1-3; D remains ambiguous. The CDR3 is made up of 17 amino acids. V was pared by 5 bases and J by 2 bases, with 19 bases between. Germline V gene sequence: CDR1 LNHDA, CDR2 SQIVND (reference sequence). The CDR3 DNA follows: TGTGCCAGTAGTGCTCGAACTGCCGCACCCACTGGAAACACCATATATTTT. Protein sequence: CASSARTAAPTGNTIYF. Filled out from reference TRBV19 and TRBJ1-3, the complete variable domain reads DGGITQSPKYLFRKEGQNVTLSCEQNLNHDAMYWYRQDPGQGLRLIYYSQIVNDFQKGDIAEGYSVSREKKESFPLTVTSAQKNPTAFYLCASSARTAAPTGNTIYFGEGSWLTVV.

The gene calls are TRBV28 and TRBJ1-1; D gene unclear. Germline values: CDR1 MDHEN, CDR2 SYDVKM. The CDR3 has 14 residues. V lost 3 bases and J 4 bases, leaving 12 bases between the germline ends. The CDR3 coding sequence is TGTGCCAGCAGTTTGACGGCTCGCAGCACTGAAGCTTTCTTT. Translating gives CASSLTARSTEAFF.

J is TRBJ2-7 and V is TRBV7-2; the D is unclear. CDR1 is SGHTA, CDR2 FQGNSA, per germline. Trimming cost V 5 bases and J 0 bases, with 14 bases left between them. The CDR3 is 15 amino acids. For the CDR3, the DNA is TGTGCCAGCAGCCCAAACCCCGTCTACTCCTACGAGCAGTACTTC. Its translation: CASSPNPVYSYEQYF. The full variable domain, completed using reference TRBV7-2 and TRBJ2-7, is GAGVSQSPSNKVTEKGKDVELRCDPISGHTALYWYRQSLGQGLEFLIYFQGNSAPDKSGLPSDRFSAERTGGSVSTLTIQRTQQEDSAVYLCASSPNPVYSYEQYFGPGTRLTVT.

This rearrangement joins TRBV12-5 to TRBJ2-5; D possibly uses TRBD1 or TRBD2 (5 bases each). V was pared by 2 bases and J by 4 bases, with 11 bases between. Germline V CDR1 and CDR2: LGHNT, FRNRAP. The CDR3 consists of 14 residues. The DNA of the CDR3 is TGTGCTAGTGGTTTGTCCGGGGCGAGAGAGACCCAGTACTTC. Protein: CASGLSGARETQYF. Full variable domain (outside the CDR3, taken from reference TRBV12-5 and TRBJ2-5): DARVTQTPRHKVTEMGQEVTMRCQPILGHNTVFWYRQTMMQGLELLAYFRNRAPLDDSGMPKDRFSAEMPDATLATLKIQPSEPRDSAVYFCASGLSGARETQYFGPGTRLLVL.

The chain carries TRBV5-5 and TRBJ2-2, with no clear D. Germline values: CDR1 SGHKS, CDR2 YYEKEE (reference sequence). The CDR3 has 10 residues. Trimming left V 1 base short and J 9 bases short, with 1 base between. The CDR3 here is CASSLRELFF. CDR3 in DNA: TGTGCCAGCAGCTTGCGGGAGCTGTTTTTT.

The genes are TRBV28 and TRBJ2-3; TRBD1 agrees at 12 bases. This CDR3 spans 14 amino acids. Germline-derived CDR1 and CDR2 are MDHEN and SYDVKM. V dropped 6 bases and J dropped 6; count of bases not matched to a gene: 4. The CDR3 bases are TGTGCCAGCAGGGGACAGGGGGCAAGGGATACGCAGTATTTT. This translates into CASRGQGARDTQYF.

The V call is TRBV11-1, the J call TRBJ2-2; weak D call: TRBD2 (5 bases). V shed 1 base and J shed 7 bases, with 16 bases lying between them. Looked up from germline, CDR1 is SGHAT and CDR2 is FQDESV (reference sequence). The CDR3 extends over 16 amino acids. For the CDR3, the DNA is TGTGCCAGCAGCTTAGTGGGTCCCGAGGGAGTCGGGGAGCTGTTTTTT. It translates to CASSLVGPEGVGELFF.

The rearrangement uses TRBV7-2 and TRBJ2-4; the match to TRBD2 covers 8 bases. CDR1 SGHTA and CDR2 FQGNSA come from the germline V gene. With V trimmed by 0 bases and J by 7 bases, 5 bases remained unmatched. The CDR3 length is 15 residues. The CDR3 here is CASSLAPTSGNIQYF. CDR3 DNA sequence: TGTGCCAGCAGCTTAGCACCCACTAGCGGCAACATTCAGTACTTC.

This rearrangement joins TRBV5-6 to TRBJ2-5; D is tentatively TRBD1 or TRBD2 (7 bases each). This CDR3 has 18 residues. Trimming removed 4 bases from V and 3 bases from J, with 25 bases in between. The germline V gene has CDR1 SGHDT and CDR2 YYEEEE. CDR3 in amino acids: CASSGRGRDRVVEETQYF. The DNA for the CDR3 is TGTGCCAGCAGCGGGAGGGGCCGGGACAGAGTAGTGGAAGAGACCCAGTACTTC.